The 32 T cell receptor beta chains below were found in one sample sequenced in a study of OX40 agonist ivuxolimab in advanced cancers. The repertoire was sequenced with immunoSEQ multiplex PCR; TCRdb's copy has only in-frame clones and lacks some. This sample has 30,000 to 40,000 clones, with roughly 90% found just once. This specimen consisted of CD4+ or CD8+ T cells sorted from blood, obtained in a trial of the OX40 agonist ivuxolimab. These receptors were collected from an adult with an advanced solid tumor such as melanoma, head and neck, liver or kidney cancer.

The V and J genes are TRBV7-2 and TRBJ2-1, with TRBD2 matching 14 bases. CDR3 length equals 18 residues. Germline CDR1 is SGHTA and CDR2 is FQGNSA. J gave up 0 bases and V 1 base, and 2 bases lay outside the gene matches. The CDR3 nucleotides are TGTGCCAGCAGCTTAGGACTAGCGGGAGGGCCCTCCTACAATGAGCAGTTCTTC. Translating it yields CASSLGLAGGPSYNEQFF. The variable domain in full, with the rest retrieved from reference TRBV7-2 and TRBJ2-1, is GAGVSQSPSNKVTEKGKDVELRCDPISGHTALYWYRQSLGQGLEFLIYFQGNSAPDKSGLPSDRFSAERTGGSVSTLTIQRTQQEDSAVYLCASSLGLAGGPSYNEQFFGPGTRLTVL.

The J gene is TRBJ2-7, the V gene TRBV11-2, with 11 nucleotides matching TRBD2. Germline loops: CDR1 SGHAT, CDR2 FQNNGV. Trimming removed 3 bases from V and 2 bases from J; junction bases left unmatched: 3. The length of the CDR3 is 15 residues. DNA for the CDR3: TGTGCCAGCAGCTTGGGGACTAGCGGTACCTACGAGCAGTACTTC. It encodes CASSLGTSGTYEQYF.

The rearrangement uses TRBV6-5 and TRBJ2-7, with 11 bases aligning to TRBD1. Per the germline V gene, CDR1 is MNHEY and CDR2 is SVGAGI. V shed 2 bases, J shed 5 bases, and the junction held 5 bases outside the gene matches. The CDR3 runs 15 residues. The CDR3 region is CASSYGQGARNEQYF. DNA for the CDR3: TGTGCCAGCAGTTACGGACAGGGGGCGAGAAACGAGCAGTACTTC.

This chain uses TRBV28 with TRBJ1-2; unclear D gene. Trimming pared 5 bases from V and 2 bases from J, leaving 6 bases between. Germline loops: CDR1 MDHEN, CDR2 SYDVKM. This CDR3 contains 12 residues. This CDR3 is CASSGKNYGYTF. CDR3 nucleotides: TGTGCCAGCAGTGGCAAGAACTATGGCTACACCTTC.

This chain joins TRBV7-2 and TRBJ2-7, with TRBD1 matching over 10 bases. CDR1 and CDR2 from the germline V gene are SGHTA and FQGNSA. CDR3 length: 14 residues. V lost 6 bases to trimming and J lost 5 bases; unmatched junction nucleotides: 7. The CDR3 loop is CASRVDRGRNEQYF. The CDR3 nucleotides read TGTGCCAGCAGGGTGGACAGGGGGAGGAACGAGCAGTACTTC.

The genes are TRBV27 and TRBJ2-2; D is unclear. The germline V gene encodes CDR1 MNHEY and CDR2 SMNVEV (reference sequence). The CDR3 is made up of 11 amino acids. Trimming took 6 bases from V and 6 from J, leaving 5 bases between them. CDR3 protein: CASREAGELFF. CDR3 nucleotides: TGTGCCAGCAGGGAAGCCGGGGAGCTGTTTTTT.

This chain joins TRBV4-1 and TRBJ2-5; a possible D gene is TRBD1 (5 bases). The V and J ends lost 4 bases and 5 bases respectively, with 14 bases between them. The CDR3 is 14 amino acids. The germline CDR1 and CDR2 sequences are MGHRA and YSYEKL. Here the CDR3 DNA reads TGCGCCAGCAGCCTCCGTCAGGGAAGGGAGACCCAGTACTTC. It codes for CASSLRQGRETQYF.

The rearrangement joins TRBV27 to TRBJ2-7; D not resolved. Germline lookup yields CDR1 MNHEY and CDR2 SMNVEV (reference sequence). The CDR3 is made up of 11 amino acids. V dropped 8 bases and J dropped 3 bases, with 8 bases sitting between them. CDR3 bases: TGTGCCAGCGGATCACACTACGAGCAGTACTTC. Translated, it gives CASGSHYEQYF.

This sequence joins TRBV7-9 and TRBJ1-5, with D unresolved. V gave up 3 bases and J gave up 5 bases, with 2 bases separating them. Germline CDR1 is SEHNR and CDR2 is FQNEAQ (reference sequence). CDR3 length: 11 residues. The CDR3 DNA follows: TGTGCCAGCAGCTTTGATCAGCCCCAGCATTTT. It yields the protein CASSFDQPQHF.

Written as DNA, the CDR3 is TGTGCCAGCAGTTTAAGCCCACCTAGCGCCTACGAGCAGTACTTC. Translated, it gives CASSLSPPSAYEQYF. This rearrangement joins TRBV27 to TRBJ2-7; possible D gene TRBD2, 6 bases. The CDR3 is 15 residues long. Germline assignment: CDR1 MNHEY and CDR2 SMNVEV (reference sequence). Trimming took off 2 bases at V and 2 bases at J, with 13 bases between the two ends.

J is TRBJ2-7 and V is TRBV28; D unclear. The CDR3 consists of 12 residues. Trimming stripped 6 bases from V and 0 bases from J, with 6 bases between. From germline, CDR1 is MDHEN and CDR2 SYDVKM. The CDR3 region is CASRTPSYEQYF. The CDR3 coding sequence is TGTGCCAGCAGGACCCCCTCCTACGAGCAGTACTTC. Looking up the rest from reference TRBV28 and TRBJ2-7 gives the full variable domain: DVKVTQSSRYLVKRTGEKVFLECVQDMDHENMFWYRQDPGLGLRLIYFSYDVKMKEKGDIPEGYSVSREKKERFSLILESASTNQTSMYLCASRTPSYEQYFGPGTRLTVT.

The CDR3 sequence is CASSQGRSYEQYF. The CDR3, as DNA: TGTGCCAGCAGCCAAGGCAGGTCCTACGAGCAGTACTTC. The V and J genes are TRBV4-2 and TRBJ2-7; D is ambiguous. Germline CDR1 reads LGHNA; CDR2 reads YNFKEQ. Trimming pared 1 base from V and 1 base from J, leaving 5 bases between. CDR3 length: 13 amino acids.

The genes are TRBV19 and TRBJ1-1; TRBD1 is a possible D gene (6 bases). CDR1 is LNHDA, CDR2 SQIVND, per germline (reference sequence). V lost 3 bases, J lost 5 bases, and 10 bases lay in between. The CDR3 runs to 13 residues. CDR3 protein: CASSIYQGTEAFF. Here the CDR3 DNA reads TGTGCCAGTAGTATTTACCAGGGGACTGAAGCTTTCTTT. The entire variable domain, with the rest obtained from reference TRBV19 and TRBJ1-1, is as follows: DGGITQSPKYLFRKEGQNVTLSCEQNLNHDAMYWYRQDPGQGLRLIYYSQIVNDFQKGDIAEGYSVSREKKESFPLTVTSAQKNPTAFYLCASSIYQGTEAFFGQGTRLTVV.

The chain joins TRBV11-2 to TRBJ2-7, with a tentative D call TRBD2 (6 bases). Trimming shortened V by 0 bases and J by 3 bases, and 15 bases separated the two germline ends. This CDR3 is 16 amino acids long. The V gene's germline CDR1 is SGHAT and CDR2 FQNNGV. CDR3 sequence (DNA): TGTGCCAGCAGCTTAGATGGAAGCGGGCCCCTCTACGAGCAGTACTTC. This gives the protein CASSLDGSGPLYEQYF.

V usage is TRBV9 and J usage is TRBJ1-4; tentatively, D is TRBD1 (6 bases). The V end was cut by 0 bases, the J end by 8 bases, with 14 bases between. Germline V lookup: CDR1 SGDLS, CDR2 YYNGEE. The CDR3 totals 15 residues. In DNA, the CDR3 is TGTGCCAGCAGCGTAGGTGGAGGGGGAGGGGAAAAACTGTTTTTT. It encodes CASSVGGGGGEKLFF.

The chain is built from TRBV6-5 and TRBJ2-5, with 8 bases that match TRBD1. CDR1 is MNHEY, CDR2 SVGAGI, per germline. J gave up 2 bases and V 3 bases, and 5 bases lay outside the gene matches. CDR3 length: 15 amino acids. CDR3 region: CASSYTGTGQETQYF. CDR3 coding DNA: TGTGCCAGCAGTTATACCGGGACAGGTCAAGAGACCCAGTACTTC.

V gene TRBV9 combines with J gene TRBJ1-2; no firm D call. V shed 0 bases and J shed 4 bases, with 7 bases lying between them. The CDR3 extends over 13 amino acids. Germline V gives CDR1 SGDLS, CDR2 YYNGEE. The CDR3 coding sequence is TGTGCCAGCAGCGTAGTCTCGTCCTATGGCTACACCTTC. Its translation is CASSVVSSYGYTF. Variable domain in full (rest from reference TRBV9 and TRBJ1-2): DSGVTQTPKHLITATGQRVTLRCSPRSGDLSVYWYQQSLDQGLQFLIQYYNGEERAKGNILERFSAQQFPDLHSELNLSSLELGDSALYFCASSVVSSYGYTFGSGTRLTVV.

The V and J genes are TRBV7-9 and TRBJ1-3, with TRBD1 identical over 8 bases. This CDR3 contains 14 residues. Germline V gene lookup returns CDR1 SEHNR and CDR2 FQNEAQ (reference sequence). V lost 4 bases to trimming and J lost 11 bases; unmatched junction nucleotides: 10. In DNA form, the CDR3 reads TGTGCCAGCAGCTCCCAGGACAGGGCATTCTCCATATATTTT. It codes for CASSSQDRAFSIYF.

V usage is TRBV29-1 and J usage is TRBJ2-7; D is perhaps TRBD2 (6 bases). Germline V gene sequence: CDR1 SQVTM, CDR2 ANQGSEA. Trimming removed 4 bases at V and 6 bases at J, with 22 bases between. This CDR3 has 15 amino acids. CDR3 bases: TGCAGCGTTGTGGGGGGTTCGGTGGGCGCGTCCGAGCAGTACTTC. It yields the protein CSVVGGSVGASEQYF.

Written as DNA, the CDR3 is TGTGCCAGCAGCCCCGTCCTAAACACCGGGGAGCTGTTTTTT. It yields the protein CASSPVLNTGELFF. This rearrangement joins TRBV7-9 to TRBJ2-2, with D hard to call. Germline V CDR1 and CDR2: SEHNR, FQNEAQ (reference sequence). The CDR3 spans 14 residues. Trimming left V 5 bases short and J 2 bases short, with 9 bases between.

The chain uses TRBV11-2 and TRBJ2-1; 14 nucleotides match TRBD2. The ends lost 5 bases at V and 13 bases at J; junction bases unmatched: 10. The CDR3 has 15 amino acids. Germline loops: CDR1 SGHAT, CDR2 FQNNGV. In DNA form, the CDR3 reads TGTGCCAGCAGCGGGACCGGGACTAGCGGGAGCCAACAGTTCTTC. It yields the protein CASSGTGTSGSQQFF.

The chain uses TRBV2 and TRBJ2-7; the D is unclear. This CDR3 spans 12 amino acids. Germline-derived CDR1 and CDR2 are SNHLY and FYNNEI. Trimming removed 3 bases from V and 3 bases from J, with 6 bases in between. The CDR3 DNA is TGTGCCAGCAGTGATTCGGGCTACGAGCAGTACTTC. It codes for CASSDSGYEQYF.

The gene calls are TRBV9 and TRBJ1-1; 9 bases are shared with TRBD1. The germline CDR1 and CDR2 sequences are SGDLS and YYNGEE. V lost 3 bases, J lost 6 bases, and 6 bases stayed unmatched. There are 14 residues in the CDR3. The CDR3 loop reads CASSGRDRVSEAFF. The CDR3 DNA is TGTGCCAGCAGCGGCCGGGACAGGGTTTCTGAAGCTTTCTTT.

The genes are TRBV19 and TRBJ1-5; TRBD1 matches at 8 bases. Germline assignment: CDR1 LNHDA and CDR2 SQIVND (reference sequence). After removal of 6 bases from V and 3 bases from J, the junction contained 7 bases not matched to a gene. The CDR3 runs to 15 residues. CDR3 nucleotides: TGTGCCAGTAGCTCGGGACAGGCCTTCAATCAGCCCCAGCATTTT. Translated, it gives CASSSGQAFNQPQHF. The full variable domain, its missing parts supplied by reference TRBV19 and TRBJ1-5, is DGGITQSPKYLFRKEGQNVTLSCEQNLNHDAMYWYRQDPGQGLRLIYYSQIVNDFQKGDIAEGYSVSREKKESFPLTVTSAQKNPTAFYLCASSSGQAFNQPQHFGDGTRLSIL.

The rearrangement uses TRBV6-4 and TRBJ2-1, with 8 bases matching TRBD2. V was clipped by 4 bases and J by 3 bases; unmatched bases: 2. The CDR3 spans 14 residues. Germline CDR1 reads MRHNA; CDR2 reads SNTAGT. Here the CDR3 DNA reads TGTGCCAGCAGTGTCCTAGCGGGCTACAATGAGCAGTTCTTC. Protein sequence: CASSVLAGYNEQFF.

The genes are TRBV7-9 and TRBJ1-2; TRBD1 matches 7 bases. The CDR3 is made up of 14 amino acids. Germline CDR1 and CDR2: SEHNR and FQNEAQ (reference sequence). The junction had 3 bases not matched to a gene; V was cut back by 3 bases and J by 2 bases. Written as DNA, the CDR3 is TGTGCCAGCAGCTTTAGGGGACAGAACTATGGCTACACCTTC. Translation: CASSFRGQNYGYTF.

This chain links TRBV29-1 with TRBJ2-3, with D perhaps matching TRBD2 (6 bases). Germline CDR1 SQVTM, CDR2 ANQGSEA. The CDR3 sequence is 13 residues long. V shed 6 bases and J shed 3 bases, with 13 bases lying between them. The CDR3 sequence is CSVELGGTDTQYF. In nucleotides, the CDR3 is TGCAGCGTAGAGCTTGGGGGGACAGATACGCAGTATTTT.

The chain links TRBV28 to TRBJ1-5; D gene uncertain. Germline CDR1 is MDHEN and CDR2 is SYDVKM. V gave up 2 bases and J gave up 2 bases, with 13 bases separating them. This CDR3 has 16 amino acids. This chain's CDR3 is CASSLTNLGGNQPQHF. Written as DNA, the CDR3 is TGTGCCAGCAGTTTAACGAATCTCGGGGGCAATCAGCCCCAGCATTTT.

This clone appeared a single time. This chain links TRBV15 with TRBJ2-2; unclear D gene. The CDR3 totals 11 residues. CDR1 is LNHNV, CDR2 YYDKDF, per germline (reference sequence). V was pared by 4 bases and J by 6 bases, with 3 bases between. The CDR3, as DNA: TGTGCCACCAGCATTCCCGGGGAGCTGTTTTTT. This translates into CATSIPGELFF.

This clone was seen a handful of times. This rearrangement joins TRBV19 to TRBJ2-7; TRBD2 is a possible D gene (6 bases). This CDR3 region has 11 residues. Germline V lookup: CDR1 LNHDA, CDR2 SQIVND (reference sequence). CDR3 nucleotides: TGTTCGTGCGGGAATGGGTACGAGCAGTACTTC. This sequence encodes CSCGNGYEQYF.

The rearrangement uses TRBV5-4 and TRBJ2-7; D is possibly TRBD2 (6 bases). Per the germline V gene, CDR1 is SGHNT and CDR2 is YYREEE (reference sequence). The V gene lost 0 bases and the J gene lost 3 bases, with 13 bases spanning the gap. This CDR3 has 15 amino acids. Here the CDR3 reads CASSLVVGGVYEQYF. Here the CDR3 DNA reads TGTGCCAGCAGCTTGGTCGTTGGCGGGGTCTACGAGCAGTACTTC.

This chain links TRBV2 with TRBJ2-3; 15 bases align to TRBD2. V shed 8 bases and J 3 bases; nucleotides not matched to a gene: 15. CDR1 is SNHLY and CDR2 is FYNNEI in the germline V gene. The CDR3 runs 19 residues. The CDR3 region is CASQSGLAGGLSLTDTQYF. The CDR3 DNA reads TGTGCCAGCCAGTCAGGACTAGCGGGAGGGCTCTCTCTTACAGATACGCAGTATTTT. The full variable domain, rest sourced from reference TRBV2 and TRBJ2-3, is EPEVTQTPSHQVTQMGQEVILRCVPISNHLYFYWYRQILGQKVEFLVSFYNNEISEKSEIFDDQFSVERPDGSNFTLKIRSTKLEDSAMYFCASQSGLAGGLSLTDTQYFGPGTRLTVL.